The 18 T cell receptor beta chains below were found in one sample sequenced in a study of blood T cell repertoires in COVID-19. TCRdb keeps only in-frame clones here, not all; method: immunoSEQ multiplex PCR. This sample has some 240,000 clones, with 75% to 90% found just once. The sequenced material came from peripheral blood. These receptors all stem from a woman between 65 and 79 years old with COVID-19, enrolled during active disease.

The CDR3 DNA reads as TGTGCCAGCAGCTTGGGACAGGGATATGATGAGCAGTTCTTC. It translates to CASSLGQGYDEQFF. V and J are TRBV11-2 and TRBJ2-1; TRBD1 agrees at 9 bases. With V trimmed by 3 bases and J by 8 bases, 5 bases remained unmatched. Germline assignment: CDR1 SGHAT and CDR2 FQNNGV. The CDR3 totals 14 residues.

CDR3 bases: TGTGCCAGCAGCCTTAGCGGGGGCTACACCTTC. Encoded protein: CASSLSGGYTF. J is TRBJ1-2 and V is TRBV5-6; D gene uncertain. This CDR3 has 11 amino acids. The V gene's germline CDR1 is SGHDT and CDR2 YYEEEE. V lost 4 bases and J lost 8, with 9 bases in between.

The rearrangement uses TRBV7-3 and TRBJ2-3; 8 bases match TRBD2. J gave up 6 bases and V 5 bases, and 13 bases lay outside the gene matches. Germline CDR1 SGHTA, CDR2 FQGTGA. The CDR3 loop spans 16 amino acids. In DNA form, the CDR3 reads TGTGCCAGCAGCGGCCCCGGGACTAGAAATAGGGATACGCAGTATTTT. The encoded protein is CASSGPGTRNRDTQYF.

This clone was seen more than once but under ten times. The chain combines TRBV7-8 with TRBJ1-5, with D possibly TRBD1 on 5 matching bases. The CDR3 runs 16 residues. CDR1 is SGHVS and CDR2 is FQNEAQ in the germline V gene. V lost 1 base and J lost 0, with 10 bases in between. Here the CDR3 reads CASSLEQVVSNQPQHF. The CDR3 DNA sequence: TGTGCCAGCAGCTTAGAACAGGTCGTTAGCAATCAGCCCCAGCATTTT.

The chain links TRBV6-5 to TRBJ2-1; possibly TRBD2 for D (5 bases). The CDR3 covers 15 residues. V lost 5 bases, J lost 0 bases, and 11 bases lay in between. CDR1 MNHEY and CDR2 SVGAGI come from the germline V gene. This CDR3 reads CASSPEGSSYNEQFF. CDR3 nucleotides: TGTGCCAGCAGTCCCGAAGGGAGCTCCTACAATGAGCAGTTCTTC.

This chain joins TRBV5-1 and TRBJ2-1; the match to TRBD2 covers 8 bases. This CDR3 spans 15 amino acids. The V gene end was trimmed by 4 bases and the J gene end by 6 bases; junction bases not matched to a gene: 9. The germline CDR1 and CDR2 sequences are SGHRS and YFSETQ. This CDR3 is CASSREGGRTNEQFF. The CDR3 region has the DNA TGCGCCAGCAGCCGGGAGGGCGGGAGGACCAATGAGCAGTTCTTC.

This chain connects TRBV3-1 (or the pseudogene TRBV3-2) to TRBJ1-5; 7 bases match TRBD1. The J segment lost 7 bases and the V segment lost 3 bases, leaving 6 bases of the junction unmatched. The CDR3 extends over 14 amino acids. Germline CDR1 LGHDT, CDR2 YNNKEL (reference sequence). Here the CDR3 reads CASSQRTGEQPQHF. In nucleotides, the CDR3 is TGTGCCAGCAGCCAGAGGACAGGAGAACAGCCCCAGCATTTT.

CDR3 residues: CASSWQQMNTEAFF. The CDR3 DNA reads as TGCGCCAGCAGCTGGCAACAGATGAACACTGAAGCTTTCTTT. The chain recombines TRBV5-1 with TRBJ1-1; D is ambiguous. Per the germline V gene, CDR1 is SGHRS and CDR2 is YFSETQ. V was shortened by 3 bases and J by 0 bases, with 9 bases between the two germline ends. This CDR3 comprises 14 residues.

This clone was counted only a few times. This rearrangement joins TRBV5-5 to TRBJ2-2, with 9 bases fitting TRBD2. After removal of 1 base from V and 3 bases from J, the junction contained 4 bases not matched to a gene. This CDR3 comprises 16 residues. Germline V gene lookup returns CDR1 SGHKS and CDR2 YYEKEE (reference sequence). CDR3 amino acids: CASSLPVAGDTGELFF. DNA of the CDR3: TGTGCCAGCAGCTTGCCCGTAGCGGGAGACACCGGGGAGCTGTTTTTT.

The rearrangement joins TRBV5-4 to TRBJ2-7; 9 nucleotides match TRBD2. CDR1 is SGHNT and CDR2 is YYREEE in the germline V gene (reference sequence). V gave up 2 bases and J gave up 4 bases; unmatched junction bases: 7. The CDR3 is made up of 15 amino acids. The DNA of the CDR3 is TGTGCCAGCAGCTTCGCGTCTAGCGGGAATTACGAGCAGTACTTC. It yields the protein CASSFASSGNYEQYF.

The V and J genes are TRBV29-1 and TRBJ1-2, with a weak D call TRBD1 (5 bases). The CDR3 runs 14 residues. Germline CDR1 and CDR2: SQVTM and ANQGSEA. Trimming removed 5 bases at V and 4 bases at J, with 17 bases between. CDR3 protein: CSVLGGKEVYGYTF. The CDR3 region has the DNA TGCAGCGTTCTCGGGGGAAAAGAGGTCTATGGCTACACCTTC. The variable domain in full, completed from reference TRBV29-1 and TRBJ1-2, reads SAVISQKPSRDICQRGTSLTIQCQVDSQVTMMFWYRQQPGQSLTLIATANQGSEATYESGFVIDKFPISRPNLTFSTLTVSNMSPEDSSIYLCSVLGGKEVYGYTFGSGTRLTVV.

This chain uses TRBV7-9 with TRBJ1-6, with unresolved D. Germline values: CDR1 SEHNR, CDR2 FQNEAQ (reference sequence). Between the trimmed V and J ends, which lost 1 base and 8 bases, there was a span of 6 bases. This CDR3 region has 13 residues. Here the CDR3 DNA reads TGTGCCAGCAGCTTAGAACAGTATTCACCCCTCCACTTT. Translation: CASSLEQYSPLHF.

The chain combines TRBV5-1 with TRBJ2-7, with 8 nucleotides matching TRBD1. Germline CDR1 SGHRS, CDR2 YFSETQ. This CDR3 has 15 amino acids. V shed 2 bases and J 9 bases; nucleotides not matched to a gene: 13. CDR3 protein: CASSLLQGALSGQYF. The CDR3, as DNA: TGCGCCAGCAGCTTACTTCAGGGGGCCCTTAGTGGGCAGTACTTC.

The CDR3 protein is CASSLWDRENTEAFF. CDR3 nucleotide sequence: TGTGCCAGCAGTTTATGGGACAGGGAGAACACTGAAGCTTTCTTT. The chain links TRBV28 to TRBJ1-1; 8 bases line up with TRBD1. V was pared by 0 bases and J by 1 base, with 1 base of the junction left unmatched. CDR1 and CDR2 (germline): MDHEN, SYDVKM. The CDR3 spans 15 residues.

The chain has TRBV4-1 and TRBJ1-1; tentatively, D is TRBD1 (5 bases). The CDR3 runs to 14 residues. Trimming removed 3 bases at V and 1 base at J, with 9 bases between. Germline V lookup: CDR1 MGHRA, CDR2 YSYEKL. CDR3 bases: TGCGCCAGCAGCCACGTAACAGGGAACACTGAAGCTTTCTTT. This gives the protein CASSHVTGNTEAFF.

The J gene is TRBJ2-7, the V gene TRBV6-2 or TRBV6-3; no reliable D call. Germline V gives CDR1 MNHEY, CDR2 SVGEGT. Trimming removed 5 bases from V and 2 bases from J, with 10 bases in between. The CDR3 runs 13 residues. The CDR3 is CASSRLGPYEQYF. In DNA form, the CDR3 reads TGTGCCAGCAGTAGGTTGGGCCCCTACGAGCAGTACTTC.

This sequence joins TRBV29-1 and TRBJ2-7; TRBD1 matches 7 bases. Germline values: CDR1 SQVTM, CDR2 ANQGSEA. The V segment lost 4 bases and the J segment 2 bases; nucleotides outside the gene matches: 8. The CDR3 contains 14 residues. The CDR3 spells CSVAGGLSAYEQYF. For the CDR3, the DNA is TGCAGCGTTGCAGGGGGTTTAAGCGCCTACGAGCAGTACTTC.

The count of this clone is one. The chain links TRBV14 to TRBJ2-2; the D is unclear. Germline CDR1 reads SGHDN; CDR2 reads FVKESK. CDR3 size: 16 residues. The germline V and J ends were trimmed by 2 bases and 0 bases, with 10 bases remaining between them. Here the CDR3 reads CASSQLATTNTGELFF. Written as DNA, the CDR3 is TGTGCCAGCAGCCAATTGGCGACAACGAACACCGGGGAGCTGTTTTTT. The full variable domain, rest sourced from reference TRBV14 and TRBJ2-2, is EAGVTQFPSHSVIEKGQTVTLRCDPISGHDNLYWYRRVMGKEIKFLLHFVKESKQDESGMPNNRFLAERTGGTYSTLKVQPAELEDSGVYFCASSQLATTNTGELFFGEGSRLTVL.